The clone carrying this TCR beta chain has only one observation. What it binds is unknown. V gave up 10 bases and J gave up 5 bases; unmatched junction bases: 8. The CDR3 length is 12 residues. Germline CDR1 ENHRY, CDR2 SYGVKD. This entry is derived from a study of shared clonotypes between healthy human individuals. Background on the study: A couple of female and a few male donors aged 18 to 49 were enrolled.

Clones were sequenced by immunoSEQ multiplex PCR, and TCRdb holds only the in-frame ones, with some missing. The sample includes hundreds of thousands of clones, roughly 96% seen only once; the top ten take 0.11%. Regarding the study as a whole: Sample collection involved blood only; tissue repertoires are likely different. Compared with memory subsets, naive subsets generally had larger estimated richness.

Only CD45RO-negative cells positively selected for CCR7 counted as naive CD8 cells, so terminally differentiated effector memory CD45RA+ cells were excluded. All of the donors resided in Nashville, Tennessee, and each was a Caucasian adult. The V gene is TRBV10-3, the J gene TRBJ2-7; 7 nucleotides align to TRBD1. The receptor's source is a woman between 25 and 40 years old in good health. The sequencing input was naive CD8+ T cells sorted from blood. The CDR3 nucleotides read TGTGCCAGCGACCCGACAGGGAACGAGCAGTACTTC. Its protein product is CASDPTGNEQYF.